Listed below are T cell receptor beta chains from one sample, sequenced in a study of cytomegalovirus exposure and HLA in healthy donors. The repertoire was sequenced with immunoSEQ multiplex PCR; TCRdb's copy has only in-frame clones and lacks some. The sample has some 200,000 clones, about 81% seen once. Source material: PBMCs. Receptors were obtained from a middle-aged woman in good health and CMV-seronegative. CDR3s include the opening cysteine and the closing phenylalanine or tryptophan. Each record gives: V gene, clone size, D gene, J gene, CDR3 protein. D genes are given only for firm matches. Clone sizes are given selectively: once, few, many, or a class where the clone is expanded.

TRBV5-6	-	TRBD2	TRBJ2-7	CASSLSGGSEQYF
TRBV2	-	TRBD1	TRBJ1-2	CASSLRTGVVDGYTF
TRBV28	-	-	TRBJ1-2	CASIVGQGGGYTF
TRBV9	-	-	TRBJ1-2	CASSVGGLSGYGYTF
TRBV7-9	once	TRBD1	TRBJ1-1	CASLKDRTWNTEAFF
TRBV6-4	few	TRBD2	TRBJ2-2	CASRGLADTGELFF
TRBV19	-	-	TRBJ2-1	CASSTSSSYNEQFF
TRBV7-8	-	-	TRBJ2-7	CASSLDNEQYF
TRBV2	-	-	TRBJ2-2	CASSETGKKATGELFF
TRBV25-1	-	TRBD1	TRBJ1-1	CASREGAGSEAFF
TRBV6-4	once	TRBD1	TRBJ2-1	CASSRATGAFNEQFF
TRBV29-1	-	TRBD1	TRBJ1-5	CSARTGSNQPQHF
TRBV7-3	-	-	TRBJ1-5	CASSLGPSQPQHF
TRBV6-1	-	-	TRBJ1-1	CASSWTYGPNTEAFF
TRBV2	-	TRBD1	TRBJ2-2	CASSGQGQNTGELFF
TRBV18	-	TRBD1	TRBJ1-1	CASSGQGEAFF